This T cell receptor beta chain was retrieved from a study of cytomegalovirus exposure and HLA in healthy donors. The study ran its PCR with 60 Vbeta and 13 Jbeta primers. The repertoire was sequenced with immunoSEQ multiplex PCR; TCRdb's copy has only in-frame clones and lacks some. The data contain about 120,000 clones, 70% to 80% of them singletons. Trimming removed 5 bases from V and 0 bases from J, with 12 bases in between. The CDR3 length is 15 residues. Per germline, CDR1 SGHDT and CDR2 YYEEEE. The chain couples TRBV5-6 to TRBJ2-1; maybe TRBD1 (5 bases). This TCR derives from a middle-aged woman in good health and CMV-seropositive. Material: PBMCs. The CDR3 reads CASRNRLSSYNEQFF. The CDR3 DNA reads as TGTGCCAGCAGGAACAGGCTCAGCTCCTACAATGAGCAGTTCTTC.